Presented here are 24 T cell receptor beta chains from one specimen sequenced in a study of Ad26.COV2.S vaccination and SARS-CoV-2 variants. Treatment specified: some 20 received Ad26.COV2.S at low or high dose, single or two shots; about 5 received placebo; per-sample allocation not given. Material that was analyzed had been drawn on day 63 after the first vaccine or placebo injection. Assay: immunoSEQ multiplex PCR; the TCRdb copy retains only in-frame clones and omits some. The sample gives hundreds of thousands of clones, around 82% of which show up once; around 7% is in the top ten. The sample was peripheral blood, taken in a trial of Ad26.COV2.S vaccine versus placebo. The origin of the receptors is a person between 18 and 59 years old who received the Ad26.COV2.S COVID-19 vaccine or a placebo.

This clone showed up just a few times. The chain recombines TRBV4-1 with TRBJ2-7, with a weak D call TRBD1 (6 bases). Per the germline V gene, CDR1 is MGHRA and CDR2 is YSYEKL. V was clipped by 0 bases and J by 3 bases, with 12 bases between them. This CDR3 is 15 amino acids long. The DNA of the CDR3 is TGCGCCAGCAGCCAAGATGCCAGGGGATACTACGAGCAGTACTTC. Translating it yields CASSQDARGYYEQYF.

The V and J genes are TRBV11-2 and TRBJ2-7; 9 bases map to TRBD1. The V gene end was trimmed by 5 bases and the J gene end by 6 bases; junction bases not matched to a gene: 2. Germline CDR1 is SGHAT and CDR2 is FQNNGV. There are 12 residues in the CDR3. CDR3 amino acids: CASSPDRGEQYF. The CDR3 nucleotides read TGTGCCAGCAGCCCGGACAGGGGCGAGCAGTACTTC.

The chain has TRBV6-2 or TRBV6-3 and TRBJ1-1; D unclear. The V gene lost 2 bases and the J gene lost 6 bases, with 13 bases spanning the gap. The CDR3 length is 14 residues. Germline CDR1 MNHEY, CDR2 SVGEGT. The CDR3 loop reads CASSYNAELAEAFF. Written as DNA, the CDR3 is TGTGCCAGCAGTTACAATGCGGAATTGGCTGAAGCTTTCTTT.

This clone has more than one count but fewer than ten. The J gene is TRBJ2-7, the V gene TRBV9; weak D call: TRBD1 (5 bases). The CDR3 covers 14 residues. CDR1 and CDR2 from the germline V gene are SGDLS and YYNGEE. The germline V and J ends were trimmed by 0 bases and 0 bases, with 7 bases remaining between them. Here the CDR3 reads CASSVADSSYEQYF. As DNA, the CDR3 is TGTGCCAGCAGCGTAGCTGACAGCTCCTACGAGCAGTACTTC. The full variable domain, with the rest looked up from reference TRBV9 and TRBJ2-7, is DSGVTQTPKHLITATGQRVTLRCSPRSGDLSVYWYQQSLDQGLQFLIQYYNGEERAKGNILERFSAQQFPDLHSELNLSSLELGDSALYFCASSVADSSYEQYFGPGTRLTVT.

This chain uses TRBV27 with TRBJ2-1; D is perhaps TRBD2 (6 bases). The V end was cut by 5 bases, the J end by 6 bases, with 14 bases between. This CDR3 is built from 14 residues. CDR1 is MNHEY, CDR2 SMNVEV, per germline (reference sequence). The CDR3 bases are TGTGCCAGCAGTCTCCGGGACTCCCGCAATGAGCAGTTCTTC. Residues: CASSLRDSRNEQFF.

V usage is TRBV3-1 (or the pseudogene TRBV3-2) and J usage is TRBJ1-5, with D possibly TRBD1 on 5 matching bases. The CDR3 is made up of 16 amino acids. V lost 1 base, J lost 6 bases, and 16 bases lay in between. CDR1 and CDR2 from the germline V gene are LGHDT and YNNKEL (reference sequence). This CDR3 is CASSQGHGATGQPQHF. The CDR3 coding sequence is TGTGCCAGCAGCCAAGGCCATGGGGCCACGGGTCAGCCCCAGCATTTT.

This clone was detected a few times. The rearrangement uses TRBV7-3 and TRBJ1-1, with D possibly TRBD1 on 6 matching bases. Trimming stripped 6 bases from V and 5 bases from J, with 13 bases between. Germline assignment: CDR1 SGHTA and CDR2 FQGTGA. The CDR3 runs 13 residues. The CDR3: CASSNNQGTEAFF. The DNA of the CDR3 is TGTGCCAGCAGTAATAATCAGGGGACTGAAGCTTTCTTT.

The chain is built from TRBV30 and TRBJ2-7, with 8 bases that match TRBD2. Unmatched junction bases numbered 9, after V lost 0 bases and J lost 2 bases. This CDR3 contains 16 residues. The germline CDR1 and CDR2 sequences are GTSNPN and SVGIG (reference sequence). CDR3 sequence reads: CAWSVRGGGLPYEQYF. Here the CDR3 DNA reads TGTGCCTGGAGTGTACGTGGCGGGGGGCTCCCCTACGAGCAGTACTTC.

This clone was detected only once. This chain connects TRBV20-1 to TRBJ2-1; weak D call: TRBD1 (5 bases). The V gene lost 1 base and the J gene lost 12 bases, with 10 bases spanning the gap. The CDR3 spans 11 residues. Germline CDR1 DFQATT, CDR2 SNEGSKA (reference sequence). In DNA, the CDR3 is TGCAGTGCTAGAGGGACATGGGGGCAGTTCTTC. Protein: CSARGTWGQFF.

This chain connects TRBV15 to TRBJ1-2; D is undetermined. CDR3 length: 14 residues. V dropped 1 base and J dropped 0 bases, with 6 bases sitting between them. Germline V lookup: CDR1 LNHNV, CDR2 YYDKDF (reference sequence). The CDR3 is CATSRGLANYGYTF. CDR3 in DNA: TGTGCCACCAGCAGAGGACTTGCTAACTATGGCTACACCTTC.

The genes are TRBV30 and TRBJ2-7; D is undetermined. V was cut by 1 base and J by 0 bases, with 7 bases left in between. The germline V gene encodes CDR1 GTSNPN and CDR2 SVGIG (reference sequence). CDR3 length equals 13 residues. CDR3 sequence reads: CAWSGGYSYEQYF. The CDR3 DNA sequence: TGTGCCTGGAGTGGTGGCTACTCCTACGAGCAGTACTTC.

This chain links TRBV11-2 with TRBJ2-4; D may be TRBD1 (6 bases). CDR1 is SGHAT, CDR2 FQNNGV, per germline. With 6 bases removed from V and 0 bases from J, the gap between germline ends came to 15 bases. CDR3 size: 16 residues. CDR3 residues: CASSSNGQLAKNIQYF. In DNA, the CDR3 is TGTGCCAGCAGTTCTAATGGACAGTTAGCCAAAAACATTCAGTACTTC.

This clone was seen only a few times. The chain recombines TRBV4-2 with TRBJ1-1; 8 nucleotides match TRBD1. The trim removed 1 base at V and 1 base at J, leaving 8 bases unmatched. CDR1 is LGHNA and CDR2 is YNFKEQ in the germline V gene. The CDR3 runs to 17 residues. This chain's CDR3 is CASSQVQHGQGNTEAFF. The CDR3 region has the DNA TGTGCCAGCAGCCAAGTCCAACACGGACAGGGGAACACTGAAGCTTTCTTT.

The chain couples TRBV5-1 to TRBJ1-2; tentatively, D is TRBD1 (6 bases). Germline loops: CDR1 SGHRS, CDR2 YFSETQ. The V end lost 0 bases, the J end lost 6 bases, and 9 bases lay between the germline ends. The CDR3 totals 13 residues. CDR3 region: CASSLGTVDGYTF. Written as DNA, the CDR3 is TGCGCCAGCAGCTTGGGGACAGTGGATGGCTACACCTTC.

This chain connects TRBV4-1 to TRBJ1-4; D is possibly TRBD1 (5 bases). V lost 1 base and J lost 7, with 13 bases in between. Germline CDR1 reads MGHRA; CDR2 reads YSYEKL. The CDR3 consists of 15 residues. The CDR3 DNA sequence: TGCGCCAGCAGCCAAGGGATGGGGGGGAGTGAAAAACTGTTTTTT. Its protein is CASSQGMGGSEKLFF.

In this sample, this clone turned up a few times. This sequence joins TRBV5-6 and TRBJ2-5; TRBD2 matches 8 bases. This CDR3 region has 15 residues. The junction had 3 bases not matched to a gene; V was cut back by 0 bases and J by 2 bases. CDR1 and CDR2 (germline): SGHDT, YYEEEE. This CDR3 reads CASSLAGGVQETQYF. The CDR3 DNA reads as TGTGCCAGCAGCTTGGCCGGGGGGGTTCAAGAGACCCAGTACTTC.

The rearrangement links TRBV7-6 to TRBJ2-3; D might be TRBD2 (6 bases). V dropped 4 bases and J dropped 4 bases, with 18 bases sitting between them. The CDR3 length is 16 residues. Germline V lookup: CDR1 SGHVS, CDR2 FNYEAQ. CDR3 DNA sequence: TGTGCCAGCAGCTGGACGGCTGCTGGGGGGTCAGATACGCAGTATTTT. It encodes CASSWTAAGGSDTQYF.

This clone appeared once. The chain joins TRBV28 to TRBJ1-3; a possible D gene is TRBD1 (6 bases). Trimming left V 4 bases short and J 4 bases short, with 11 bases between. Per the germline V gene, CDR1 is MDHEN and CDR2 is SYDVKM. The CDR3 is 14 residues long. The CDR3, as DNA: TGTGCCAGCAGTTACAGGGCGGCGGGAAACACCATATATTTT. As protein: CASSYRAAGNTIYF.

V and J are TRBV18 and TRBJ1-5, with D hard to call. The CDR3 is 14 amino acids. Per the germline V gene, CDR1 is KGHSH and CDR2 is LQKENI. V was shortened by 4 bases and J by 2 bases, with 9 bases between the two germline ends. CDR3 sequence reads: CASSLVEGNQPQHF. CDR3 coding DNA: TGTGCCAGCTCACTAGTAGAGGGCAATCAGCCCCAGCATTTT.

The chain carries TRBV5-4 and TRBJ2-3, with 9 bases aligning to TRBD2. Germline CDR1 SGHNT, CDR2 YYREEE (reference sequence). Trimming removed 4 bases from V and 1 base from J; junction bases left unmatched: 4. The CDR3 has 15 amino acids. The CDR3 region is CASSLRTSGTDTQYF. DNA for the CDR3: TGTGCCAGCAGCCTAAGGACTAGCGGCACAGATACGCAGTATTTT.

J is TRBJ1-1 and V is TRBV3-1 (or the pseudogene TRBV3-2); 7 nucleotides match TRBD1. CDR3 size: 13 residues. Germline V CDR1 and CDR2: LGHDT, YNNKEL (reference sequence). V dropped 5 bases and J dropped 5; count of bases not matched to a gene: 5. CDR3 DNA: TGTGCCAGCAGCGCACCAGGGGGGACTGAAGCTTTCTTT. It codes for CASSAPGGTEAFF.

V usage is TRBV7-9 and J usage is TRBJ2-1, with a weak D call TRBD2 (6 bases). The CDR3 is 14 amino acids. Between the trimmed V and J ends, which lost 5 bases and 5 bases, there was a span of 13 bases. CDR1 is SEHNR, CDR2 FQNEAQ, per germline (reference sequence). The CDR3 loop reads CASSRSGGNNEQFF. The CDR3 bases are TGTGCCAGCAGCCGTTCCGGGGGTAACAATGAGCAGTTCTTC.

The V and J genes are TRBV10-2 and TRBJ2-3; unclear D gene. The CDR3 loop spans 15 amino acids. V was shortened by 5 bases and J by 7 bases, with 19 bases between the two germline ends. CDR1 and CDR2 from the germline V gene are WSHSY and SAAADI. The CDR3: CASSQDLMRSNTQYF. The CDR3 nucleotides are TGCGCCAGCAGTCAGGACCTGATGAGGTCAAATACGCAGTATTTT.

The V and J genes are TRBV5-1 and TRBJ2-3, with D possibly TRBD1 on 5 matching bases. The CDR3 length is 15 residues. Trimming removed 4 bases at V and 1 base at J, with 13 bases between. Germline V gives CDR1 SGHRS, CDR2 YFSETQ. This CDR3 is CASSALGVRTDTQYF. CDR3 nucleotide sequence: TGCGCCAGCAGCGCCTTAGGGGTGCGCACAGATACGCAGTATTTT.